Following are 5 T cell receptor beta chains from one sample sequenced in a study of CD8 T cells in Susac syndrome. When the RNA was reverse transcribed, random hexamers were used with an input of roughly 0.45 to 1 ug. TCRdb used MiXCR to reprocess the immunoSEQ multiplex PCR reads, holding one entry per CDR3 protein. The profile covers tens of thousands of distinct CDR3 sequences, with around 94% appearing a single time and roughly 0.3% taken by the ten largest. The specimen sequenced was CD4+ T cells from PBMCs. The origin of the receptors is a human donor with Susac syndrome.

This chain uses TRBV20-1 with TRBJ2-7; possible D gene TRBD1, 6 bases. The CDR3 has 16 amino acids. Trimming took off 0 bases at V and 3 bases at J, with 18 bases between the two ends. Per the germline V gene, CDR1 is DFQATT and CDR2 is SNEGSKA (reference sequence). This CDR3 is CSARDFRGQLNYEQYF. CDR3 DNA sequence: TGCAGTGCTAGAGATTTTAGAGGACAGCTGAACTACGAGCAGTACTTC.

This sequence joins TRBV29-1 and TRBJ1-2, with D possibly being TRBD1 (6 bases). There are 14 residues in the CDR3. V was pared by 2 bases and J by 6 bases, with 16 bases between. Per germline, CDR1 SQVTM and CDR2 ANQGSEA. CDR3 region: CSVESGAAVDGYTF. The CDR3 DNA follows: TGCAGCGTTGAATCGGGGGCGGCAGTAGATGGCTACACCTTC.

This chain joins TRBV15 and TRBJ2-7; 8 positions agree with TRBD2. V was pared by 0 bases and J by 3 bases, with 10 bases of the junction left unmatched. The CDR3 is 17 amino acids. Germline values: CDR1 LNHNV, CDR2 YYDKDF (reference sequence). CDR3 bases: TGTGCCACCAGCAGAGATCGGGCCGTCGGGGGGGGCTACGAGCAGTACTTC. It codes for CATSRDRAVGGGYEQYF.

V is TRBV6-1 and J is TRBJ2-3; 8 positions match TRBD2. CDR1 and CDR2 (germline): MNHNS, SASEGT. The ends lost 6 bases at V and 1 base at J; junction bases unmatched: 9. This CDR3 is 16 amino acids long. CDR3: CASRRGLVAGTDTQYF. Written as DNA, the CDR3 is TGTGCCAGCAGAAGGGGACTAGTTGCGGGCACAGATACGCAGTATTTT.

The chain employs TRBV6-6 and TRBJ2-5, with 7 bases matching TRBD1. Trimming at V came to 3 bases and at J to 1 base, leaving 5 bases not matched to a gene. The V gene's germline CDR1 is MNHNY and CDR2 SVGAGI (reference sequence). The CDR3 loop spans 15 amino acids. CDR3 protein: CASSYRGQVQETQYF. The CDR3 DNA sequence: TGTGCCAGCAGTTATCGTGGACAGGTCCAAGAGACCCAGTACTTC.